A single sample is the source of the 27 T cell receptor beta chains below, sequenced in a study of shared clonotypes between healthy human individuals. Cells designated naive CD8 were CD45RO-negative and were positively selected for CCR7, with terminally differentiated effector memory CD45RA+ cells excluded. TCRdb keeps only in-frame clones here, not all; method: immunoSEQ multiplex PCR. The sample includes about 700,000 clones, 92% of them seen just once. Sequenced material: naive CD8+ T cells sorted from blood. Receptors were obtained from a man aged 25-45 years in good health.

The chain uses TRBV2 and TRBJ2-7; unclear D gene. The CDR3 spans 12 residues. Trimming took off 11 bases at V and 3 bases at J, with 14 bases between the two ends. Germline loops: CDR1 SNHLY, CDR2 FYNNEI. Written as DNA, the CDR3 is TGTGCCTCTTTGACGATTCGCTACGAGCAGTACTTC. It codes for CASLTIRYEQYF.

This sequence joins TRBV7-9 and TRBJ1-3; D gene ambiguous. The germline gives CDR1 SEHNR, CDR2 FQNEAQ (reference sequence). Trimming took off 1 base at V and 0 bases at J, with 10 bases between the two ends. This CDR3 is 16 amino acids long. CDR3 residues: CASSLEAGRSGNTIYF. Written as DNA, the CDR3 is TGTGCCAGCAGCTTAGAGGCAGGTCGCTCTGGAAACACCATATATTTT.

Concerning this clone: Other DNA sequences from this sample encode an identical CDR3 as well. This rearrangement joins TRBV27 to TRBJ2-7; D remains ambiguous. CDR1 is MNHEY and CDR2 is SMNVEV in the germline V gene (reference sequence). There are 13 residues in the CDR3. Trimming removed 2 bases from V and 3 bases from J, with 8 bases in between. In DNA form, the CDR3 reads TGTGCCAGCAGTTTACAGCGAGGCTACGAGCAGTACTTC. Encoded protein: CASSLQRGYEQYF.

The chain links TRBV5-1 to TRBJ1-1; D is undetermined. Germline-derived CDR1 and CDR2 are SGHRS and YFSETQ. V was trimmed by 0 bases and J by 0 bases, leaving 15 bases between them. The CDR3 totals 17 residues. CDR3 protein: CASSLVPGRHMNTEAFF. CDR3 sequence (DNA): TGCGCCAGCAGCTTGGTACCGGGCAGACACATGAACACTGAAGCTTTCTTT.

The chain joins TRBV29-1 to TRBJ1-1, with 9 positions matching TRBD1. Germline V gene sequence: CDR1 SQVTM, CDR2 ANQGSEA. CDR3 length: 13 amino acids. J lost 0 bases, V lost 7 bases, and 3 bases had no gene match. The CDR3 sequence: CSGQGVMNTEAFF. DNA for the CDR3: TGCAGCGGACAGGGGGTCATGAACACTGAAGCTTTCTTT.

The V and J genes are TRBV27 and TRBJ1-4, with D perhaps matching TRBD1 (5 bases). CDR1 MNHEY and CDR2 SMNVEV come from the germline V gene (reference sequence). The CDR3 runs to 14 residues. Trimming removed 3 bases from V and 8 bases from J, with 13 bases in between. The DNA of the CDR3 is TGTGCCAGCAGTTTTTTCGGGGGGAGCGAAAAACTGTTTTTT. It codes for CASSFFGGSEKLFF.

This clone was detected only once. The chain has TRBV9 and TRBJ1-1; the D is unclear. V gave up 4 bases and J gave up 0 bases, with 22 bases separating them. The germline gives CDR1 SGDLS, CDR2 YYNGEE. The CDR3 sequence is 18 residues long. CDR3 in DNA: TGTGCCAGCAGCCTGACCTCCGGGTCCCATAGGGTGAACACTGAAGCTTTCTTT. This sequence encodes CASSLTSGSHRVNTEAFF.

The chain couples TRBV15 to TRBJ2-5, with TRBD2 identical over 7 bases. The germline gives CDR1 LNHNV, CDR2 YYDKDF (reference sequence). The J segment lost 4 bases and the V segment lost 1 base, leaving 15 bases of the junction unmatched. The CDR3 runs 18 residues. As DNA, the CDR3 is TGTGCCACCAGCAGAGGTGGGCTAGCGGACCCTTCCACAGAGACCCAGTACTTC. Translating it yields CATSRGGLADPSTETQYF.

In the case of this clone: Additional DNA sequences in this sample encode the identical CDR3. The chain carries TRBV7-6 and TRBJ2-3, with a tentative D call TRBD2 (6 bases). CDR1 is SGHVS and CDR2 is FNYEAQ in the germline V gene. V was cut by 6 bases and J by 0 bases, with 10 bases left in between. This CDR3 spans 14 amino acids. CDR3: CASSLSGSTDTQYF. In nucleotides, the CDR3 is TGTGCCAGCAGTTTGAGCGGGAGCACAGATACGCAGTATTTT.

The chain employs TRBV19 and TRBJ2-1; 10 nucleotides match TRBD1. The length of the CDR3 is 16 residues. From germline, CDR1 is LNHDA and CDR2 SQIVND (reference sequence). J lost 0 bases, V lost 5 bases, and 4 bases had no gene match. The CDR3 region has the DNA TGTGCCAGTAGTCCGGGACAGGGGAGCTCCTACAATGAGCAGTTCTTC. This gives the protein CASSPGQGSSYNEQFF.

The chain links TRBV27 to TRBJ2-7; 9 nucleotides align to TRBD2. V lost 7 bases to trimming and J lost 1 base; unmatched junction nucleotides: 5. Germline assignment: CDR1 MNHEY and CDR2 SMNVEV (reference sequence). The CDR3 consists of 14 residues. The DNA for the CDR3 is TGTGCCAGCACGGGGCTAGCGGGATCCTACGAGCAGTACTTC. Protein: CASTGLAGSYEQYF.

The chain joins TRBV5-8 to TRBJ2-3; tentatively, D is TRBD1 (5 bases). The CDR3 extends over 14 amino acids. The V gene lost 5 bases and the J gene lost 3 bases, with 13 bases spanning the gap. The germline gives CDR1 SGHTS, CDR2 YDEGEE. The CDR3 here is CASRRRGSTDTQYF. The CDR3 DNA reads TGTGCCAGCAGAAGAAGGGGATCTACAGATACGCAGTATTTT.

The chain links TRBV11-2 to TRBJ2-5; 9 bases match TRBD1. Germline trimming cut 3 bases from V and 9 bases from J; bases unmatched to any gene: 5. Germline CDR1 is SGHAT and CDR2 is FQNNGV. The CDR3 is 13 residues long. CDR3 coding DNA: TGTGCCAGCAGCTTTTGGACAGGGGAGGCCCAGTACTTC. This translates into CASSFWTGEAQYF.

This clone was observed once. The chain is built from TRBV5-1 and TRBJ2-3, with D unclear. Trimming left V 6 bases short and J 0 bases short, with 23 bases between. Germline-derived CDR1 and CDR2 are SGHRS and YFSETQ. This CDR3 comprises 18 residues. The CDR3 protein is CASKDYPPISPSTDTQYF. In nucleotides, the CDR3 is TGCGCCAGCAAGGATTACCCCCCGATTAGTCCTAGCACAGATACGCAGTATTTT.

The CDR3, as DNA: TGTGCCACCAGCATACTCCGCTACAATGAGCAGTTCTTC. This encodes CATSILRYNEQFF. The V call is TRBV15, the J call TRBJ2-1; D is undetermined. V was shortened by 4 bases and J by 3 bases, with 7 bases between the two germline ends. Germline V CDR1 and CDR2: LNHNV, YYDKDF (reference sequence). The CDR3 runs to 13 residues.

The gene calls are TRBV7-6 and TRBJ2-7; TRBD2 aligns across 11 bases. V lost 5 bases, J lost 4 bases, and 10 bases stayed unmatched. The CDR3 loop spans 16 amino acids. Germline loops: CDR1 SGHVS, CDR2 FNYEAQ. As DNA, the CDR3 is TGTGCCAGCAGCCGTGGCCGGGGACTAGCGGCTTACGAGCAGTACTTC. Its protein product is CASSRGRGLAAYEQYF.

The chain uses TRBV27 and TRBJ2-3; possible D gene TRBD1, 6 bases. Looked up from germline, CDR1 is MNHEY and CDR2 is SMNVEV (reference sequence). The V gene lost 4 bases and the J gene lost 0 bases, with 14 bases spanning the gap. The CDR3 has 16 amino acids. The CDR3 DNA reads TGTGCCAGCAGTTGGGGAACAGGGTCTAGCACAGATACGCAGTATTTT. Translation: CASSWGTGSSTDTQYF.

The chain uses TRBV13 and TRBJ2-7; 7 bases agree with TRBD1. V was clipped by 1 base and J by 3 bases; unmatched bases: 3. The CDR3 is made up of 14 amino acids. Germline assignment: CDR1 PRHDT and CDR2 FYEKMQ (reference sequence). CDR3 in DNA: TGTGCCAGCAGCTTAGCAGGGACAGACTACGAGCAGTACTTC. Translation: CASSLAGTDYEQYF.

This sequence joins TRBV14 and TRBJ2-5, with TRBD2 matching over 9 bases. Germline V CDR1 and CDR2: SGHDN, FVKESK. The ends lost 1 base at V and 7 bases at J; junction bases unmatched: 16. This CDR3 is built from 18 residues. The CDR3 loop reads CASSQGGAVAGVRGTQYF. The CDR3 nucleotides read TGTGCCAGCAGCCAAGGAGGGGCCGTAGCGGGGGTCCGAGGGACCCAGTACTTC. The full variable domain, its missing parts supplied by reference TRBV14 and TRBJ2-5, is EAGVTQFPSHSVIEKGQTVTLRCDPISGHDNLYWYRRVMGKEIKFLLHFVKESKQDESGMPNNRFLAERTGGTYSTLKVQPAELEDSGVYFCASSQGGAVAGVRGTQYFGPGTRLLVL.

This chain uses TRBV7-8 with TRBJ2-1; TRBD1 or TRBD2 may be the D gene (6 bases each). Looked up from germline, CDR1 is SGHVS and CDR2 is FQNEAQ. V was clipped by 0 bases and J by 2 bases, with 11 bases between them. The CDR3 runs to 16 residues. The CDR3 sequence is CASSLAGGVAYNEQFF. CDR3 DNA sequence: TGTGCCAGCAGCTTAGCGGGGGGCGTAGCCTACAATGAGCAGTTCTTC.

This clone showed up just once. The chain has TRBV19 and TRBJ2-2; the D gene is possibly TRBD2 (5 bases). CDR3 length: 14 residues. Germline CDR1 reads LNHDA; CDR2 reads SQIVND (reference sequence). V shed 4 bases and J shed 8 bases, with 14 bases lying between them. CDR3 in DNA: TGTGCCAGTAGTACGGGGATCAACTTGGGGGAGCTGTTTTTT. Its translation is CASSTGINLGELFF.

This clone appeared once. V and J are TRBV6-6 and TRBJ2-1; the D gene is possibly TRBD2 (5 bases). The CDR3 runs 16 residues. Germline V gives CDR1 MNHNY, CDR2 SVGAGI (reference sequence). V was clipped by 0 bases and J by 9 bases, with 18 bases between them. CDR3 in amino acids: CASSYSPQSGEGEQFF. CDR3 DNA sequence: TGTGCCAGCAGTTACTCGCCGCAGAGCGGAGAAGGTGAGCAGTTCTTC.

This rearrangement joins TRBV14 to TRBJ2-3, with TRBD2 matching over 9 bases. There are 15 residues in the CDR3. Germline CDR1 SGHDN, CDR2 FVKESK. V lost 3 bases and J lost 2; bases outside the gene matches: 3. CDR3 in amino acids: CASSQWTSATDTQYF. CDR3 coding DNA: TGTGCCAGCAGCCAGTGGACTAGCGCCACAGATACGCAGTATTTT.

The chain has TRBV10-3 and TRBJ2-4; 10 bases are a match to TRBD2. V was pared by 0 bases and J by 12 bases, with 8 bases of the junction left unmatched. Germline V CDR1 and CDR2: ENHRY, SYGVKD. The length of the CDR3 is 15 residues. DNA of the CDR3: TGTGCCATCAGTGAGTCAAGGGCTAGCGGGAGTACTCAGTACTTC. This encodes CAISESRASGSTQYF.

The chain couples TRBV27 to TRBJ2-2; TRBD2 matches at 11 bases. Trimming at V came to 5 bases and at J to 5 bases, leaving 7 bases not matched to a gene. The CDR3 consists of 16 residues. CDR1 is MNHEY and CDR2 is SMNVEV in the germline V gene (reference sequence). The CDR3 loop reads CASSVGTSGGTGELFF. CDR3 sequence (DNA): TGTGCCAGCAGTGTCGGGACTAGCGGAGGGACCGGGGAGCTGTTTTTT.

This clone was seen only once. The chain carries TRBV11-2 and TRBJ1-5; 10 bases are a match to TRBD1. The CDR3 length is 15 residues. The germline gives CDR1 SGHAT, CDR2 FQNNGV. The junction had 7 bases not matched to a gene; V was cut back by 2 bases and J by 9 bases. CDR3 residues: CASSLTPGQGPPQHF. The CDR3 DNA reads TGTGCCAGCAGCTTAACGCCGGGACAGGGGCCGCCCCAGCATTTT.

The chain recombines TRBV4-3 with TRBJ2-1; D possibly corresponds to TRBD1 (5 bases). V was shortened by 1 base and J by 10 bases, with 17 bases between the two germline ends. This CDR3 has 15 amino acids. The germline V gene encodes CDR1 LGHNA and CDR2 YSLEER. The CDR3 nucleotides read TGCGCCAGCAGCCAAGGTACAGGACCCAATGTGGAGCAGTTCTTC. Translated, it gives CASSQGTGPNVEQFF.